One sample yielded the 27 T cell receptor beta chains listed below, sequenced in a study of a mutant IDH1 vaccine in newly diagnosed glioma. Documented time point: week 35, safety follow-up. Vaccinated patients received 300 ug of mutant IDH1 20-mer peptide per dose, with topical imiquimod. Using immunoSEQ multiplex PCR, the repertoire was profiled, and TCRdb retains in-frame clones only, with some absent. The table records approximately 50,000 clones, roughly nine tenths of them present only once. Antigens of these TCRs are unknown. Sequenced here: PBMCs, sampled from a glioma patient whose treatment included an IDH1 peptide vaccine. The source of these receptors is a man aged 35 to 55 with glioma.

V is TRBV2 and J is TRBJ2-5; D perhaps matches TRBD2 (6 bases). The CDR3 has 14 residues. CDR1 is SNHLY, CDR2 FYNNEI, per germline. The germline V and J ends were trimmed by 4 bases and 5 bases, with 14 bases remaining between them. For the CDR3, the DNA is TGTGCCAGCAGTGTTAAGGAGGGGCGGGAGACCCAGTACTTC. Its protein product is CASSVKEGRETQYF.

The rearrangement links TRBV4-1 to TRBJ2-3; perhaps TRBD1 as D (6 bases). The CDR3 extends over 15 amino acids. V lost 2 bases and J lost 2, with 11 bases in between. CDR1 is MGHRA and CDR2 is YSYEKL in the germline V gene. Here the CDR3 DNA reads TGCGCCAGCAGCCAACAGGGGTTGAACACAGATACGCAGTATTTT. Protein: CASSQQGLNTDTQYF.

In nucleotides, the CDR3 is TGCGCCAGCAGCCAAGATTCGCCGGTAGCCAATGAGCAGTTCTTC. It yields the protein CASSQDSPVANEQFF. The rearrangement uses TRBV4-1 and TRBJ2-1; D not resolved. The CDR3 totals 15 residues. Trimming shortened V by 0 bases and J by 6 bases, and 12 bases separated the two germline ends. Germline V gene lookup returns CDR1 MGHRA and CDR2 YSYEKL.

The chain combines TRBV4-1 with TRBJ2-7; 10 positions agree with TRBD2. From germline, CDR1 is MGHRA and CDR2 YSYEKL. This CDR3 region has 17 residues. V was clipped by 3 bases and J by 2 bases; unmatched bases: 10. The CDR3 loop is CASSQMTGTSATYEQYF. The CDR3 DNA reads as TGCGCCAGCAGCCAGATGACAGGGACTAGCGCTACCTACGAGCAGTACTTC.

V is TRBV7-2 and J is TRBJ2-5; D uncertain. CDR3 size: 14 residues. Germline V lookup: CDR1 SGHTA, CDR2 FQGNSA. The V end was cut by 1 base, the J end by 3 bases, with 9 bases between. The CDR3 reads CASSLGVHKETQYF. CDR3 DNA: TGTGCCAGCAGCTTAGGGGTCCACAAAGAGACCCAGTACTTC.

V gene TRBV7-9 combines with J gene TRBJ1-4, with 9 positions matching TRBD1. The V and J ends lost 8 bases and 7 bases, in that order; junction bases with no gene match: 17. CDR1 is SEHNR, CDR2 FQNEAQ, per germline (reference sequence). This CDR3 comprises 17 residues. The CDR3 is CASAPPRTGERSEKLFF. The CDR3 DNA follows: TGTGCCAGCGCCCCCCCCCGGACAGGGGAGAGGAGTGAAAAACTGTTTTTT. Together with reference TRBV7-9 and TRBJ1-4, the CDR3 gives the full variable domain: DTGVSQNPRHKITKRGQNVTFRCDPISEHNRLYWYRQTLGQGPEFLTYFQNEAQLEKSRLLSDRFSAERPKGSFSTLEIQRTEQGDSAMYLCASAPPRTGERSEKLFFGSGTQLSVL.

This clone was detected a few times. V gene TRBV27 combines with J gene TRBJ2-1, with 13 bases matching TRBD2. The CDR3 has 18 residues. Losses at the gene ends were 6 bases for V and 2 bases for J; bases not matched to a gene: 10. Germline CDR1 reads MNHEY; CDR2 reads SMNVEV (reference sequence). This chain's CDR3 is CASRPLAGGPRTYNEQFF. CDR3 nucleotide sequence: TGTGCCAGCAGACCACTAGCGGGAGGGCCTCGGACCTACAATGAGCAGTTCTTC.

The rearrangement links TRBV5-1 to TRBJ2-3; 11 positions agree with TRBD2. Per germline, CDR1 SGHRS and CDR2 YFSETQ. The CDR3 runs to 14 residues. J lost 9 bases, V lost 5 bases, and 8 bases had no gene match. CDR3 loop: CASSPGTSGATQYF. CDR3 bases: TGCGCCAGCAGTCCGGGGACTAGCGGAGCGACGCAGTATTTT.

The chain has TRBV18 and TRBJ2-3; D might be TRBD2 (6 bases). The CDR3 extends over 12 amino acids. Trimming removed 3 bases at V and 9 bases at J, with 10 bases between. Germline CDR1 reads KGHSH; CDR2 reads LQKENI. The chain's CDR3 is CASSPRGLTQYF. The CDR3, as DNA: TGTGCCAGCTCACCTAGGGGACTGACGCAGTATTTT.

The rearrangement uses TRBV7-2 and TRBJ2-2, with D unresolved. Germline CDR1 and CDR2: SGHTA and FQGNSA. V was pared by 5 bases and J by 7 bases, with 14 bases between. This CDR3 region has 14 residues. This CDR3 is CASSPDSRGGELFF. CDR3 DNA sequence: TGTGCCAGCAGCCCGGATAGCCGCGGCGGGGAGCTGTTTTTT.

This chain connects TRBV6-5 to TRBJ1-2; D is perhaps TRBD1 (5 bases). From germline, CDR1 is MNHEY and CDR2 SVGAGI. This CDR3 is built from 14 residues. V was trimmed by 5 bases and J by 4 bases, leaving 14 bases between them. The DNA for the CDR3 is TGTGCCAGCAGTGTCCAGGGAAATTCCTATGGCTACACCTTC. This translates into CASSVQGNSYGYTF.

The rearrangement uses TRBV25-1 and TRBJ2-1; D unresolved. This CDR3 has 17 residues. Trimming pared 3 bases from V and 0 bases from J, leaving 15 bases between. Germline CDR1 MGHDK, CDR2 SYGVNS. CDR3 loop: CASSDKFGISSYNEQFF. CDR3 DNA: TGTGCCAGCAGTGATAAATTCGGAATCAGCTCCTACAATGAGCAGTTCTTC.

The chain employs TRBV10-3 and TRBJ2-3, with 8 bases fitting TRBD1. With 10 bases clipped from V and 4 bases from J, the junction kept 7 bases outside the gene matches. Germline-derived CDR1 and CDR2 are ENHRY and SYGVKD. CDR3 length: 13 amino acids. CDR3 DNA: TGTGCCAACAAGGACAGGGAGTCAGATACGCAGTATTTT. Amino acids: CANKDRESDTQYF.

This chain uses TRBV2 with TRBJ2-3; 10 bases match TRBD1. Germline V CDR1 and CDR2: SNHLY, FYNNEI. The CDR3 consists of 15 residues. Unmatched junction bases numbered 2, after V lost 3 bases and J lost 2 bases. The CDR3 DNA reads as TGTGCCAGCAGTGAGGGACAGGGGCTCACAGATACGCAGTATTTT. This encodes CASSEGQGLTDTQYF.

The CDR3 DNA reads as TGTGCCAGCAGCTTACACAGGGAGCACGAGCAGTACTTC. Translating gives CASSLHREHEQYF. This chain uses TRBV11-3 with TRBJ2-7, with D perhaps matching TRBD1 (6 bases). Trimming took 2 bases from V and 5 from J, leaving 10 bases between them. Germline CDR1 SGHNT, CDR2 YENEEA. The CDR3 sequence is 13 residues long.

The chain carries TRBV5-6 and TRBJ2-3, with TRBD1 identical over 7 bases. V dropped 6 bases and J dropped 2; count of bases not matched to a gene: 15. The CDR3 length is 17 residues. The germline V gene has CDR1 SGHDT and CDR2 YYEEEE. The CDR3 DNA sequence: TGTGCCAGCACCCCTCTTATCCGGGGACAGAACACAGATACGCAGTATTTT. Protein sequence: CASTPLIRGQNTDTQYF.

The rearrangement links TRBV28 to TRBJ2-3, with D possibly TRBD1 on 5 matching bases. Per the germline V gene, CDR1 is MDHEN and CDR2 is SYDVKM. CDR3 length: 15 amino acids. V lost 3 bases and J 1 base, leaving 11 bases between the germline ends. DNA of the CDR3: TGTGCCAGCAGTTTGGCAGGGCCCCGCACAGATACGCAGTATTTT. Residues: CASSLAGPRTDTQYF.

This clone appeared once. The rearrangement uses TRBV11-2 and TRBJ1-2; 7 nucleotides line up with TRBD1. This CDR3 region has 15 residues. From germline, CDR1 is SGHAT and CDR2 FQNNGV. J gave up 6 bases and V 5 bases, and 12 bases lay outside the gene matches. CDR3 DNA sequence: TGTGCCAGCAGCGCCTTGACAGGGCTCAAAAATGGCTACACCTTC. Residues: CASSALTGLKNGYTF.

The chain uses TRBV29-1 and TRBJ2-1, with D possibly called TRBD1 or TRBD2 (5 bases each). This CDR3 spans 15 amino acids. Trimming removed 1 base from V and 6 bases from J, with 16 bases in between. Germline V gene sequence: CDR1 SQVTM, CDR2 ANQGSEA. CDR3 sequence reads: CSVEAAAGPGNEQFF. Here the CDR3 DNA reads TGCAGCGTTGAAGCAGCGGCAGGGCCAGGCAATGAGCAGTTCTTC.

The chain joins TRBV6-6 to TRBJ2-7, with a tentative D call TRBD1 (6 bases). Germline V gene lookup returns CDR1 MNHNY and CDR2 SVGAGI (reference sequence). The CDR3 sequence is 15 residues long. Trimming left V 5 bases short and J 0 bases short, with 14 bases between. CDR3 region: CASSPSRDNSYEQYF. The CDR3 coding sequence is TGTGCCAGCAGTCCCTCCCGGGACAACTCCTACGAGCAGTACTTC.

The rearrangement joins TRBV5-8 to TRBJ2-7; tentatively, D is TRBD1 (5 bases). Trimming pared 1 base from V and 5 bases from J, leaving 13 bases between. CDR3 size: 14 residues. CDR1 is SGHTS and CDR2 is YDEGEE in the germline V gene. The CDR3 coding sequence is TGTGCCAGCAGCTTGAGGCAGGGAAGAAACGAGCAGTACTTC. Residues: CASSLRQGRNEQYF.

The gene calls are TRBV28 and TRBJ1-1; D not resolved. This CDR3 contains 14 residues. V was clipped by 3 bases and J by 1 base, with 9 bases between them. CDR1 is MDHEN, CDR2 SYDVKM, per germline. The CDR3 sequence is CASSLNRPNTEAFF. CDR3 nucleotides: TGTGCCAGCAGTTTGAACCGACCGAACACTGAAGCTTTCTTT.

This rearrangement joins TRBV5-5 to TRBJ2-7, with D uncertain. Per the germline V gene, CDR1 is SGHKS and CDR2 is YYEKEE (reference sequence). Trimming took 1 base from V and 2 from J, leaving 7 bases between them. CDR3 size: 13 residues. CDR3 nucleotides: TGTGCCAGCAGCTTGAGGTTAACCTACGAGCAGTACTTC. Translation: CASSLRLTYEQYF. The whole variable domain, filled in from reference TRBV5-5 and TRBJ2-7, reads DAGVTQSPTHLIKTRGQQVTLRCSPISGHKSVSWYQQVLGQGPQFIFQYYEKEERGRGNFPDRFSARQFPNYSSELNVNALLLGDSALYLCASSLRLTYEQYFGPGTRLTVT.

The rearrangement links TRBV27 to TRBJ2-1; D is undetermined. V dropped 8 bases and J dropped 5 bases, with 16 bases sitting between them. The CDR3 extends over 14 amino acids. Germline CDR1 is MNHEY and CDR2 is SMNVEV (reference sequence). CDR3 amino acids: CASALRRIDNEQFF. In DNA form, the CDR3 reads TGTGCCAGCGCTCTTCGCAGGATAGACAATGAGCAGTTCTTC.

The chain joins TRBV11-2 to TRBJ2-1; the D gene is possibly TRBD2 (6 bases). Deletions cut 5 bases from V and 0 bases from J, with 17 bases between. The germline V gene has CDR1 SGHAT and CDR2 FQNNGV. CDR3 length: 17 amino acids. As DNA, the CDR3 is TGTGCCAGCAGCCCTCCCCACAGCGGGCGCTCCTACAATGAGCAGTTCTTC. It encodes CASSPPHSGRSYNEQFF.

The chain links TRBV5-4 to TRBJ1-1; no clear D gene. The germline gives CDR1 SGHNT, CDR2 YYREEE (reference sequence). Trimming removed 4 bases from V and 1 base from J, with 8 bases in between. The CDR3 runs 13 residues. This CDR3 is CASSETRNTEAFF. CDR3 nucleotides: TGTGCCAGCAGCGAGACAAGGAACACTGAAGCTTTCTTT. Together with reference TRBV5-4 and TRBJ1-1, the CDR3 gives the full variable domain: ETGVTQSPTHLIKTRGQQVTLRCSSQSGHNTVSWYQQALGQGPQFIFQYYREEENGRGNFPPRFSGLQFPNYSSELNVNALELDDSALYLCASSETRNTEAFFGQGTRLTVV.

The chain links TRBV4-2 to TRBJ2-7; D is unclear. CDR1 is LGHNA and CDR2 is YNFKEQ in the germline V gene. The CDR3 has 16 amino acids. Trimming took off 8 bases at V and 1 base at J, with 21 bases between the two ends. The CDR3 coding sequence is TGTGCCAGCGCGCCCCCTTGCGGCCCTATTTCCTACGAGCAGTACTTC. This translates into CASAPPCGPISYEQYF.